These 15 T cell receptor beta chains were sequenced from one sample in a study of response to subunit inactivated influenza vaccine. MiXCR, applied by TCRdb to the RT-PCR reads, yields one record per CDR3 protein. The sample includes about 480,000 distinct CDR3 sequences, roughly 23% of them seen just once. The material was CD4+ T cells sorted from PBMCs, obtained 4 to 6 days after vaccination. These receptors were obtained from a man aged 50-60 years who received an inactivated influenza vaccine.

This clonotype has a handful of counts. The rearrangement joins TRBV20-1 to TRBJ2-7; 12 bases align to TRBD2. Germline CDR1 and CDR2: DFQATT and SNEGSKA (reference sequence). The CDR3 totals 15 residues. V trimming: 1 base; J trimming: 5 bases; junction bases outside the gene matches: 6. In DNA form, the CDR3 reads TGCAGTGCTAGAGGGTCTAGCGGGAGGGTCGACGAGCAGTACTTC. Protein: CSARGSSGRVDEQYF.

The chain links TRBV6-6 to TRBJ1-5, with D hard to call. The V end lost 1 base, the J end lost 6 bases, and 7 bases lay between the germline ends. From germline, CDR1 is MNHNY and CDR2 SVGAGI (reference sequence). The CDR3 extends over 13 amino acids. CDR3 bases: TGTGCCAGCAGTTACTTGGACCTTCAGCCCCAGCATTTT. It encodes CASSYLDLQPQHF.

The V and J genes are TRBV2 and TRBJ2-5; D possibly uses TRBD1 or TRBD2 (5 bases each). Germline-derived CDR1 and CDR2 are SNHLY and FYNNEI. V shed 1 base and J shed 9 bases, with 15 bases lying between them. This CDR3 comprises 14 residues. CDR3 sequence: CASSEVWGTVAQYF. The CDR3, as DNA: TGTGCCAGCAGTGAAGTTTGGGGGACGGTGGCCCAGTACTTC.

The chain carries TRBV5-1 and TRBJ2-2; 9 nucleotides align to TRBD1. Losses at the gene ends were 5 bases for V and 7 bases for J; bases not matched to a gene: 9. There are 15 residues in the CDR3. The germline V gene encodes CDR1 SGHRS and CDR2 YFSETQ. The CDR3 sequence: CASRPPGQGNGELFF. CDR3 sequence (DNA): TGCGCCAGCAGACCACCGGGACAGGGAAACGGGGAGCTGTTTTTT. The full variable domain, in which reference TRBV5-1 and TRBJ2-2 provide the parts outside the CDR3, is KAGVTQTPRYLIKTRGQQVTLSCSPISGHRSVSWYQQTPGQGLQFLFEYFSETQRNKGNFPGRFSGRQFSNSRSEMNVSTLELGDSALYLCASRPPGQGNGELFFGEGSRLTVL.

This clonotype showed up just a few times. This chain links TRBV12-3 or TRBV12-4 with TRBJ2-7, with 8 bases lining up with TRBD2. The CDR3 has 13 amino acids. The V segment lost 7 bases and the J segment 5 bases; nucleotides outside the gene matches: 7. CDR3 residues: CASTLSGTHEQYF. DNA for the CDR3: TGTGCCAGCACCCTTAGCGGGACCCACGAGCAGTACTTC.

The chain links TRBV4-3 to TRBJ2-3; 9 bases fit TRBD2. This CDR3 has 17 amino acids. V gave up 2 bases and J gave up 1 base; unmatched junction bases: 7. The V gene's germline CDR1 is LGHNA and CDR2 YSLEER. The CDR3 region has the DNA TGCGCCAGCAGCCAATCGAGGTCTAGCGGGGGCACAGATACGCAGTATTTT. Amino acid sequence: CASSQSRSSGGTDTQYF.

This clonotype was seen a handful of times. The gene calls are TRBV7-2 and TRBJ2-5; 11 bases are a match to TRBD2. Germline trimming cut 2 bases from V and 4 bases from J; bases unmatched to any gene: 6. This CDR3 has 16 amino acids. Germline CDR1 is SGHTA and CDR2 is FQGNSA. This chain's CDR3 is CASSLFLAGGPETQYF. The CDR3 coding sequence is TGTGCCAGCAGCTTATTTTTAGCGGGGGGGCCAGAGACCCAGTACTTC.

There are many counts of this clonotype. V usage is TRBV29-1 and J usage is TRBJ2-5; 15 bases match TRBD2. Trimming at V came to 4 bases and at J to 2 bases, leaving 2 bases not matched to a gene. This CDR3 contains 15 residues. Germline assignment: CDR1 SQVTM and CDR2 ANQGSEA. The CDR3 DNA is TGCAGCGTTGTCGGACTAGCGGGGGGGCAAGAGACCCAGTACTTC. Translating it yields CSVVGLAGGQETQYF.

This clonotype was seen a single time. The V call is TRBV6-5, the J call TRBJ2-5; TRBD1 matches at 10 bases. This CDR3 region has 15 residues. In germline, CDR1 is MNHEY, CDR2 SVGAGI. The ends lost 4 bases at V and 5 bases at J; junction bases unmatched: 7. CDR3 sequence reads: CASSFGTGVLETQYF. The DNA for the CDR3 is TGTGCCAGCAGTTTTGGGACAGGGGTTTTGGAGACCCAGTACTTC.

The CDR3 DNA reads as TGCAGTACTACCTCATCGGTGATGTACACTGAAGCTTTCTTT. Amino acid sequence: CSTTSSVMYTEAFF. V gene TRBV20-1 combines with J gene TRBJ1-1; D not resolved. The CDR3 has 14 amino acids. Germline V gene lookup returns CDR1 DFQATT and CDR2 SNEGSKA (reference sequence). Trimming removed 8 bases from V and 3 bases from J, with 19 bases in between.

In this sample, this clonotype turned up a few times. The gene calls are TRBV7-9 and TRBJ2-2; D is tentatively TRBD1 or TRBD2 (5 bases each). Looked up from germline, CDR1 is SEHNR and CDR2 is FQNEAQ (reference sequence). The CDR3 has 17 residues. The V gene lost 4 bases and the J gene lost 0 bases, with 15 bases spanning the gap. The CDR3 spells CASSSGRGRANTGELFF. In DNA form, the CDR3 reads TGTGCCAGCAGCTCCGGCCGGGGACGTGCGAACACCGGGGAGCTGTTTTTT.

Written as DNA, the CDR3 is TGCGCCAGCAGCTTGAGTAAGGCGTCAGATACGCAGTATTTT. Translation gives CASSLSKASDTQYF. This chain uses TRBV5-1 with TRBJ2-3; D uncertain. Germline V gene data show CDR1 as SGHRS and CDR2 as YFSETQ. The CDR3 is 14 amino acids. V lost 1 base, J lost 4 bases, and 10 bases lay in between. Together with reference TRBV5-1 and TRBJ2-3, the CDR3 gives the full variable domain: KAGVTQTPRYLIKTRGQQVTLSCSPISGHRSVSWYQQTPGQGLQFLFEYFSETQRNKGNFPGRFSGRQFSNSRSEMNVSTLELGDSALYLCASSLSKASDTQYFGPGTRLTVL.

V usage is TRBV12-3 or TRBV12-4 and J usage is TRBJ2-5, with TRBD2 identical over 7 bases. This CDR3 is 15 amino acids long. Trimming removed 5 bases from V and 0 bases from J; junction bases left unmatched: 6. CDR3 coding DNA: TGTGCCAGCAGTCCGACCGCGGGGGACCAAGAGACCCAGTACTTC. It translates to CASSPTAGDQETQYF.

The CDR3 DNA is TGTGCCAGCGGATGGACAGGGCACTATGGCTACACCTTC. This gives the protein CASGWTGHYGYTF. The chain has TRBV7-9 and TRBJ1-2; 8 bases agree with TRBD1. Trimming removed 8 bases from V and 3 bases from J; junction bases left unmatched: 5. Germline CDR1 reads SEHNR; CDR2 reads FQNEAQ (reference sequence). The CDR3 covers 13 residues.

This clonotype was counted a few times. The genes are TRBV5-1 and TRBJ2-6; 9 positions agree with TRBD2. The V segment lost 4 bases and the J segment 3 bases; nucleotides outside the gene matches: 8. The length of the CDR3 is 17 residues. Germline values: CDR1 SGHRS, CDR2 YFSETQ. The CDR3: CASSLPGLASGANVLTF. CDR3 bases: TGCGCCAGCAGCCTGCCGGGACTAGCCAGTGGGGCCAACGTCCTGACTTTC.